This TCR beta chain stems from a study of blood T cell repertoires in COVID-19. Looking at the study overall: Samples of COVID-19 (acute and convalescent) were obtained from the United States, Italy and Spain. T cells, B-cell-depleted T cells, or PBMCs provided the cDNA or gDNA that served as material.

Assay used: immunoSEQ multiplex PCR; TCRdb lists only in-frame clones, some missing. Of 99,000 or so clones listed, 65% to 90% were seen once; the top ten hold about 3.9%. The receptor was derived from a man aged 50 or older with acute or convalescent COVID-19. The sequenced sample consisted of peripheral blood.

The CDR3 bases are TGTGCCAGCAGCGTAGGCGGGAGGGCCACCGGGGAGCTGTTTTTT. Translation gives CASSVGGRATGELFF. V is TRBV9 and J is TRBJ2-2; 9 bases match TRBD2. The V gene's germline CDR1 is SGDLS and CDR2 YYNGEE. The length of the CDR3 is 15 residues. V lost 0 bases, J lost 4 bases, and 1 base stayed unmatched.